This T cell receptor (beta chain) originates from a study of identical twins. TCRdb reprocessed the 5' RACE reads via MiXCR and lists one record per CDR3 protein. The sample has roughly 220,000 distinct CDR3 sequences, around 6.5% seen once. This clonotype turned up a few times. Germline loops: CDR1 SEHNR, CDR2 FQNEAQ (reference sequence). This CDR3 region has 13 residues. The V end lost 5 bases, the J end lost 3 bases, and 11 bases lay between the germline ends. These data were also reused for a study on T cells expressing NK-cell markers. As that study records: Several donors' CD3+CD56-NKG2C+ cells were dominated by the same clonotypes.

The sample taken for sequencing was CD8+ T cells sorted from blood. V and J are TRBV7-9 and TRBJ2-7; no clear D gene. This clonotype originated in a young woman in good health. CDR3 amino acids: CASSPDTYYEQYF. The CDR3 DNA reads TGTGCCAGCAGCCCCGACACCTACTACGAGCAGTACTTC.